This T cell receptor (beta chain) was retrieved from a study of blood T cell repertoires in COVID-19. Sequencing used immunoSEQ multiplex PCR; TCRdb keeps in-frame clones, though not all of them. Altogether 100,000 or so clones are present, approximately 80% being singletons, with the ten largest covering over 15%. The CDR3 contains 14 residues. Germline V gene data show CDR1 as SGHAT and CDR2 as FQNNGV. With V trimmed by 4 bases and J by 2 bases, 2 bases remained unmatched. The specimen sequenced was peripheral blood. The receptor was derived from a woman older than 75 with acute or convalescent COVID-19. The chain joins TRBV11-2 to TRBJ1-5; 7 bases align to TRBD1. CDR3 sequence (DNA): TGTGCCAGCAGCTCGGGACAGCGCAATCAGCCCCAGCATTTT. Amino acid sequence: CASSSGQRNQPQHF. The full variable domain, completed using reference TRBV11-2 and TRBJ1-5, is EAGVAQSPRYKIIEKRQSVAFWCNPISGHATLYWYQQILGQGPKLLIQFQNNGVVDDSQLPKDRFSAERLKGVDSTLKIQPAKLEDSAVYLCASSSGQRNQPQHFGDGTRLSIL.